These 13 T cell receptor beta chains originate from one sample sequenced in a study of HIV-infected patients and healthy controls (dated by TCRdb to 2013 to 2016). The library relied on 5' RACE. The instrument given in TCRdb is Illumina MiSeq. 500 to 600 ng RNA was reverse transcribed with SuperScript III using primers against the alpha and beta constant regions. Separate alpha and beta chain libraries were made by chain-specific third strand synthesis with multiplexing indices. TCRdb reanalyzed the raw reads on its own, using fastp at Q25 for trimming and MiXCR for clone calling, and kept in-frame beta chains. Each entry merges the rows of one CDR3 protein and shows their most common DNA and genes. The sample table records roughly 10,000 distinct CDR3 sequences; just over 8% of these occur just once. The ten largest clones represent 5.5% to 7.5% of the sample. Whole blood was used without cell fractionation, so all unsorted peripheral T cells were reflected in the repertoire.

Sample: blood. The receptors shown here come from an adult in good health.

The sample holds many counts of this clonotype. The chain joins TRBV20-1 to TRBJ2-1; D uncertain. Germline CDR1 and CDR2: DFQATT and SNEGSKA (reference sequence). CDR3 length: 16 residues. Trimming shortened V by 3 bases and J by 8 bases, and 23 bases separated the two germline ends. The CDR3 loop reads CSASTLVSFISDEQFF. The CDR3 nucleotides are TGCAGTGCTAGTACGCTAGTTTCGTTTATATCGGATGAGCAGTTCTTC.

This clonotype is termed medium-sized (0.01 to 0.1%). V usage is TRBV12-3 or TRBV12-4 and J usage is TRBJ2-1, with D perhaps TRBD2 (6 bases). The CDR3 length is 15 residues. V lost 4 bases and J 0 bases, leaving 10 bases between the germline ends. The CDR3 sequence is CASSSEAGSYNEQFF. The CDR3 region has the DNA TGTGCCAGCAGTTCAGAAGCGGGCTCCTACAATGAGCAGTTCTTC.

Many counts were recorded for this clonotype. The CDR3 region is CSAPVSGRTDTQYF. The DNA for the CDR3 is TGCAGTGCTCCGGTCAGCGGGAGAACAGATACGCAGTATTTT. The V gene is TRBV20-1, the J gene TRBJ2-3, with TRBD2 matching over 8 bases. The length of the CDR3 is 14 residues. V trimming: 5 bases; J trimming: 3 bases; junction bases outside the gene matches: 7. CDR1 is DFQATT, CDR2 SNEGSKA, per germline (reference sequence).

In this sample, this clonotype is medium-sized (0.01 to 0.1%). The chain is built from TRBV2 and TRBJ2-6, with 8 bases fitting TRBD1. The CDR3 sequence is 15 residues long. The trim removed 9 bases at V and 2 bases at J, leaving 6 bases unmatched. The V gene's germline CDR1 is SNHLY and CDR2 FYNNEI. CDR3 residues: CASGLQGAGANVLTF. The CDR3, as DNA: TGTGCCAGTGGGTTACAGGGGGCTGGGGCCAACGTCCTGACTTTC.

This clonotype was counted many times. The gene calls are TRBV7-6 and TRBJ1-4, with D maybe TRBD1 (5 bases). Per the germline V gene, CDR1 is SGHVS and CDR2 is FNYEAQ. Trimming cost V 1 base and J 7 bases, with 10 bases left between them. This CDR3 comprises 14 residues. CDR3 DNA sequence: TGTGCCAGCAGCTTAGGCGGGGGGATTGAAAAACTGTTTTTT. Its protein product is CASSLGGGIEKLFF.

This clonotype has ten or more counts. This sequence joins TRBV6-5 and TRBJ2-1; the match to TRBD2 covers 8 bases. V lost 6 bases, J lost 4 bases, and 11 bases stayed unmatched. This CDR3 is 16 amino acids long. Germline assignment: CDR1 MNHEY and CDR2 SVGAGI. The CDR3 sequence is CASRRIRLANYNEQFF. CDR3 DNA: TGTGCCAGCAGACGAATCAGACTAGCGAATTACAATGAGCAGTTCTTC.

This clonotype is termed medium-sized (0.01 to 0.1%). This chain connects TRBV18 to TRBJ2-5; D unresolved. In germline, CDR1 is KGHSH, CDR2 LQKENI. Trimming stripped 6 bases from V and 5 bases from J, with 16 bases between. CDR3 length: 14 residues. This CDR3 is CASSTTVVGETQYF. The DNA of the CDR3 is TGTGCCAGCTCGACCACGGTGGTTGGCGAGACCCAGTACTTC.

This clonotype came up many times. V and J are TRBV6-2 or TRBV6-3 and TRBJ1-6; tentative D call: TRBD1 (5 bases). The length of the CDR3 is 13 residues. Trimming took 7 bases from V and 9 from J, leaving 13 bases between them. Per the germline V gene, CDR1 is MNHEY and CDR2 is SVGEGT. The CDR3 DNA reads TGTGCCAGCAACGTACGGGGGACTTCACCCCTCCACTTT. Translation: CASNVRGTSPLHF.

This clonotype was recorded at least ten times. The chain has TRBV28 and TRBJ2-5; D is unresolved. Germline CDR1 reads MDHEN; CDR2 reads SYDVKM. V was clipped by 3 bases and J by 2 bases, with 7 bases between them. This CDR3 comprises 13 residues. Written as DNA, the CDR3 is TGTGCCAGCAGTTTGAGACGGCAAGAGACCCAGTACTTC. The encoded protein is CASSLRRQETQYF. Based on the CDR3 plus reference TRBV28 and TRBJ2-5, the full variable domain is DVKVTQSSRYLVKRTGEKVFLECVQDMDHENMFWYRQDPGLGLRLIYFSYDVKMKEKGDIPEGYSVSREKKERFSLILESASTNQTSMYLCASSLRRQETQYFGPGTRLLVL.

This clonotype is medium-sized. This chain joins TRBV20-1 and TRBJ1-5, with D hard to call. Trimming pared 0 bases from V and 3 bases from J, leaving 15 bases between. Germline V lookup: CDR1 DFQATT, CDR2 SNEGSKA (reference sequence). The CDR3 is 16 amino acids. CDR3 loop: CSARDSLARYNQPQHF. CDR3 nucleotides: TGCAGTGCTAGAGATTCTCTGGCGCGGTACAATCAGCCCCAGCATTTT.

This clonotype was counted at least ten times. This chain uses TRBV12-3 or TRBV12-4 with TRBJ2-3, with 9 bases that match TRBD2. Unmatched junction bases numbered 7, after V lost 6 bases and J lost 6 bases. This CDR3 is built from 14 residues. The CDR3 coding sequence is TGTGCCAGCAGATATGCGGGAGGGAAGGATACGCAGTATTTT. As protein: CASRYAGGKDTQYF.

This clonotype showed up many times. This chain connects TRBV7-9 to TRBJ2-3; a weak D match, TRBD1 (6 bases). Germline values: CDR1 SEHNR, CDR2 FQNEAQ (reference sequence). The CDR3 runs to 14 residues. With 1 base removed from V and 5 bases from J, the gap between germline ends came to 10 bases. CDR3 amino acids: CASSLDTGKDTQYF. The DNA for the CDR3 is TGTGCCAGCAGCTTAGACACAGGGAAAGATACGCAGTATTTT.

This clonotype is medium-sized. The V and J genes are TRBV30 and TRBJ2-1; D might be TRBD2 (6 bases). Germline lookup yields CDR1 GTSNPN and CDR2 SVGIG (reference sequence). The CDR3 runs to 13 residues. Trimming removed 2 bases at V and 12 bases at J, with 17 bases between. In DNA, the CDR3 is TGTGCCTGGAGTTCGAGCGTCGGGGGTGTGCAGTTCTTC. As protein: CAWSSSVGGVQFF.